Listed below are T cell receptor beta chains from one sample, sequenced in a study of T cell responses to AZD1222 COVID-19 vaccine. TCRdb's table, derived via immunoSEQ multiplex PCR, lists solely in-frame clones and lacks some. Here the sample spans more than 100,000 clones, under 85% being singletons. The sequencing used peripheral blood, collected on day 0 of AZD1222 vaccination. These receptors all come from an adult in good health. CDR3s include the opening cysteine and the closing phenylalanine or tryptophan. A D gene is named only where the DNA matches it firmly. Expanded clones are given a class, and other clones once, few, many or no size at all.

.	TRBJ2-1	TRBV11-2	TRBD2	TGTGCCAGCAGCCTACTAGCGGGCTCCTACAATGAGCAGTTCTTC	CASSLLAGSYNEQFF
.	TRBJ2-1	TRBV5-4	TRBD1	TGTGCCAGCAGCCCAAGGACAGGGAACAATGAGCAGTTCTTC	CASSPRTGNNEQFF
.	TRBJ2-2	TRBV11-3	.	TGTGCCAGCAGCCTAGGACTAACGCCGGGAACCGGGGAGCTGTTTTTT	CASSLGLTPGTGELFF
.	TRBJ2-5	TRBV2	.	TGTGCCAGCAGTGTTAAGGTGGAGACCCAGTACTTC	CASSVKVETQYF
.	TRBJ1-2	TRBV5-1	TRBD1	TGCGCCAGCAGCTTGGAGCACTCCGGGACAGGGTACGAGGAGCATGGCTACACCTTC	CASSLEHSGTGYEEHGYTF
.	TRBJ1-3	TRBV2	.	TGTGCCAGCACCCTGGACTGGGCCTCTGGAAACACCATATATTTT	CASTLDWASGNTIYF
once	TRBJ1-1	TRBV4-1	.	TGCGCCAGCAGCCAAGAAGGTCCAGGGTTAAACACTGAAGCTTTCTTT	CASSQEGPGLNTEAFF
.	TRBJ1-1	TRBV4-3	.	TGCGCCAGCAGCCAAGAAGCCGGCGGGAATGAAGCTTTCTTT	CASSQEAGGNEAFF
.	TRBJ1-1	TRBV6-5	TRBD1	TGTGCCAGCATGAGAACCGGGACAGGGAACACTGAAGCTTTCTTT	CASMRTGTGNTEAFF
.	TRBJ2-3	TRBV27	.	TGTGCCAGCAGTTTATCGTTAGGGGGTTCGCAGTATTTT	CASSLSLGGSQYF
few	TRBJ1-2	TRBV7-2	.	TGTGCCAGCAGCCGTGGGACACATCGTGGCTACACCTTC	CASSRGTHRGYTF
once	TRBJ2-2	TRBV12-3/TRBV12-4	.	TGTGCCAGCAGCCGAGAGCAGTACGGGGAGCTGTTTTTT	CASSREQYGELFF
.	TRBJ1-1	TRBV7-8	.	TGTGCCAGCAGCCTCCAGGTAAACACTGAAGCTTTCTTT	CASSLQVNTEAFF
once	TRBJ2-7	TRBV14	.	TGTGCCAGCAGCCCGACCGGGACGGGAACCTACGAGCAGTACTTC	CASSPTGTGTYEQYF
.	TRBJ2-3	TRBV5-4	TRBD2	TGTGCCAGCAGCTTGAGGACTAGCGGCACAGATACGCAGTATTTT	CASSLRTSGTDTQYF
.	TRBJ1-6	TRBV27	.	TGTGCCAGCAGCCCATTCGGGGTCGAGAATTCACCCCTCCACTTT	CASSPFGVENSPLHF
once	TRBJ1-2	TRBV20-1	.	TGCAGTGCTAGTACCCTCGGCGGAGATGGCTACACCTTC	CSASTLGGDGYTF
.	TRBJ1-6	TRBV7-6	TRBD1	TGTGCCAGCAGCCGTACGAACAGGGGCCATTCACCCCTCCACTTT	CASSRTNRGHSPLHF
.	TRBJ1-3	TRBV7-2	.	TGTGCCAGCAGCTTAGTGGGGGAGGCCCCCACCATATATTTT	CASSLVGEAPTIYF
.	TRBJ2-3	TRBV6-5	TRBD2	TGTGCCAGCAGTTACCGGGAGGGGACAGATACGCAGTATTTT	CASSYREGTDTQYF
once	TRBJ2-3	TRBV5-1	TRBD2	TGCGCCAGCAGCTGGGATAGCGGGGGGGCCTTTACGCAGTATTTT	CASSWDSGGAFTQYF
.	TRBJ2-7	TRBV3-1/TRBV3-2	.	TGTGCCAGCAGCCAAGGTGGTACAGGCATCGAGCAGTACTTC	CASSQGGTGIEQYF
.	TRBJ1-2	TRBV6-1	TRBD1	TGTGCCAGCAGTGGTATGATACAGGGGGCTTCCTATGGCTACACCTTC	CASSGMIQGASYGYTF
.	TRBJ2-7	TRBV5-1	.	TGCGCCAGCAGCTTGGAGGCCGGGCAGGGTCCCCTCGAGCAGTACTTC	CASSLEAGQGPLEQYF
.	TRBJ1-1	TRBV3-1/TRBV3-2	TRBD1	TGTGCCAGCAGCCGCGGGCCGGACAGGGGAAGGTATTGGACTGAAGCTTTCTTT	CASSRGPDRGRYWTEAFF
few	TRBJ1-6	TRBV7-2	.	TGTGCCAGCAGCTTAGCGCGGGCAGGCGATCCGAATTCACCCCTCCACTTT	CASSLARAGDPNSPLHF
.	TRBJ1-4	TRBV3-1/TRBV3-2	.	TGTGCCAGTAGATCCACTCAGGGGAGCACTGAGTGGAGCCTTGGGGAAAAACTGTTTTTT	CASRSTQGSTEWSLGEKLFF
.	TRBJ1-2	TRBV13	.	TGTGCCAGCAGGGGGGGAGAGGACTACACCTTC	CASRGGEDYTF
.	TRBJ1-2	TRBV6-5	TRBD1	TGTGCCAGCATCCCCGGACAGGGGGCTTTTGGCTACACCTTC	CASIPGQGAFGYTF
.	TRBJ2-7	TRBV11-3	TRBD1	TGTGCCAGCAGCGCAGACAGGGGGCGCGCCATCTACGAGCAGTACTTC	CASSADRGRAIYEQYF
.	TRBJ1-5	TRBV19	.	TGTGCCAGTAGTATGTGGGGGGTTGCTCAGCCCCAGCATTTT	CASSMWGVAQPQHF
.	TRBJ1-1	TRBV28	.	TGTGCCAGCAGTTTGATGACTGAAGCTTTCTTT	CASSLMTEAFF
.	TRBJ1-4	TRBV5-5	TRBD1	TGTGCCAGCAGCTTGGCGCCGGGACAGGGGTCGGTCGGGACTAATGAAAAACTGTTTTTT	CASSLAPGQGSVGTNEKLFF
many	TRBJ2-2	TRBV4-2	.	TGTGCCAGCAGCCAAGGAGAAATGGACTGGACCGGGGAGCTGTTTTTT	CASSQGEMDWTGELFF
.	TRBJ1-6	TRBV2	.	TGTGCCAGCAGTGAAGCGCAGGGTCGGGGGGGTTCACCCCTCCACTTT	CASSEAQGRGGSPLHF
.	TRBJ2-3	TRBV27	.	TGTGCCAGCAGTTTGTTGCGCATCACAGATACGCAGTATTTT	CASSLLRITDTQYF
.	TRBJ2-1	TRBV6-6	.	TGTGCCAGCAGTTACTCGGCCCAACTTTCTTGGGATGAGCAGTTCTTC	CASSYSAQLSWDEQFF
.	TRBJ1-3	TRBV3-1/TRBV3-2	.	TGTGCCAGCAGCCACGCCGGACGGAACTCTGGAAACACCATATATTTT	CASSHAGRNSGNTIYF
.	TRBJ1-1	TRBV5-4	TRBD1	TGTGCCAGCAGCCCCCAACAGGGGCTAATTGAAGCTTTCTTT	CASSPQQGLIEAFF
.	TRBJ1-3	TRBV3-1/TRBV3-2	TRBD1	TGTGCCAGCAGCCACGGGACAGGGGGCAACACCATATATTTT	CASSHGTGGNTIYF
.	TRBJ2-7	TRBV5-4	.	TGTGCCAGCAGCAGTGGACAGTCCCCCTACGAGCAGTACTTC	CASSSGQSPYEQYF
.	TRBJ2-1	TRBV15	.	TGTGCCACCAGCCGGGGGGGGACAGCCCTTGGGAATGAGCAGTTCTTC	CATSRGGTALGNEQFF
.	TRBJ2-7	TRBV2	TRBD1	TGTGCCAGCAGTGATCCGGACAGGGGAGGTTACGAGCAGTACTTC	CASSDPDRGGYEQYF
.	TRBJ2-2	TRBV3-1/TRBV3-2	.	TGTGCCAGCAGCCAAGGCCTCGCCAGGGGACCCGGGGAGCTGTTTTTT	CASSQGLARGPGELFF
.	TRBJ2-4	TRBV28	.	TGTGCCAGCAGTTTATGGGACAACAAAAACATTCAGTACTTC	CASSLWDNKNIQYF